These 16 T cell receptor beta chains came from one sample sequenced in a study of tumor and adjacent non-tumor tissue in lung cancer. A modified ARM-PCR protocol with three rounds of nested PCR amplified TCRbeta. TCRdb processed the multiplex PCR reads anew with MiXCR; each CDR3 protein has one entry. The sample carries 65,000 to 90,000 distinct CDR3 sequences, 75% to 90% recorded once. No cell sorting was done before RNA was extracted from the tissue. The sample was lung tumor tissue. These receptors all come from a woman between 45 and 60 years old with non-small cell lung cancer.

J is TRBJ2-7 and V is TRBV11-2; D gene ambiguous. This CDR3 is built from 15 residues. The germline V gene has CDR1 SGHAT and CDR2 FQNNGV. Trimming pared 2 bases from V and 0 bases from J, leaving 11 bases between. The CDR3 loop is CASSLSSITSYEQYF. The CDR3 DNA reads as TGTGCCAGCAGCTTATCTTCGATTACCTCCTACGAGCAGTACTTC.

Comments on this clonotype: A read error may produce the germline difference seen at one junction end. The V and J genes are TRBV5-6 and TRBJ2-2; possibly TRBD1 for D (6 bases). CDR1 is SGHDT, CDR2 YYEEEE, per germline. This CDR3 has 16 amino acids. Here the CDR3 DNA reads TGTGCCAGCAGCGTGCAGGGGCTGGTTTTCGCCGGGGAGCTGCTTTTT. Translation: CASSVQGLVFAGELLF.

About this clonotype itself: Germline is not matched at one junction end, which may reflect a read error. The chain joins TRBV28 to TRBJ2-1, with 9 bases lining up with TRBD2. This CDR3 is built from 15 residues. Germline CDR1 and CDR2: MDHEN and SYDVKM. CDR3 protein: CASGVSGRWDNGQFF. In DNA, the CDR3 is TGTGCCAGCGGTGTGAGCGGGAGGTGGGACAATGGGCAGTTCTTC.

The chain links TRBV20-1 to TRBJ2-7; D may be TRBD2 (7 bases). The V end lost 7 bases, the J end lost 12 bases, and 19 bases lay between the germline ends. The CDR3 runs to 11 residues. CDR1 is DFQATT, CDR2 SNEGSKA, per germline (reference sequence). The CDR3 here is CSGGGTYDLYF. The CDR3 nucleotides are TGCAGTGGGGGGGGCACCTATGACCTGTACTTC.

Note on this clonotype: One end of the junction varies from germline; a read error may be responsible. The J gene is TRBJ2-1, the V gene TRBV20-1; 13 nucleotides match TRBD2. Germline loops: CDR1 DFQATT, CDR2 SNEGSKA (reference sequence). There are 14 residues in the CDR3. This CDR3 is CSTSGRASYSEQFF. Written as DNA, the CDR3 is TGCAGTACTAGCGGGAGGGCCTCCTACAGTGAGCAGTTCTTC.

The CDR3 DNA is TGCAGTGCTAAATCTGGGACACGGGCTAACACCGGGGTGCAGTTTTTT. It codes for CSAKSGTRANTGVQFF. The rearrangement uses TRBV20-1 and TRBJ2-2, with D possibly being TRBD1 (6 bases). The V gene lost 4 bases and the J gene lost 16 bases, with 31 bases spanning the gap. CDR1 and CDR2 (germline): DFQATT, SNEGSKA (reference sequence). This CDR3 region has 16 residues.

A remark on this clonotype: Its ends do not fully match the called genes, so a read error is possible. The rearrangement joins TRBV6-2 or TRBV6-3 to TRBJ2-7; a weak D match, TRBD1 (6 bases). CDR3 length equals 15 residues. Looked up from germline, CDR1 is MNHEY and CDR2 is SVGEGT. CDR3 nucleotide sequence: TGTGTCAGCAGTAAAACAGGGTCAAACTTCTACGAGCAGTACTTC. This encodes CVSSKTGSNFYEQYF.

The J gene is TRBJ2-1, the V gene TRBV10-3, with TRBD2 identical over 15 bases. V shed 9 bases, J shed 3 bases, and the junction held 12 bases outside the gene matches. Per germline, CDR1 ENHRY and CDR2 SYGVKD. The length of the CDR3 is 18 residues. The CDR3 sequence: CAMTGLAGGSNFYNEQFF. In DNA form, the CDR3 reads TGTGCCATGACGGGACTAGCGGGAGGTTCAAACTTCTACAATGAGCAGTTCTTC.

This CDR3 reads CSERRDTSYEQYF. For the CDR3, the DNA is TGCAGTGAGCGGCGGGATACCTCCTACGAGCAGTACTTC. V gene TRBV29-1 combines with J gene TRBJ2-7; weak D call: TRBD2 (6 bases). CDR3 length: 13 residues. Looked up from germline, CDR1 is SQVTM and CDR2 is ANQGSEA.

With regard to this clonotype: The junction departs from the called germline gene at one end, perhaps through a read error. The chain combines TRBV4-3 with TRBJ2-7; D is ambiguous. The CDR3 extends over 15 amino acids. Germline lookup yields CDR1 LGHNA and CDR2 YSLEER. In nucleotides, the CDR3 is TGCGCCAGCAGCCAACGGATCGGAGAGTCCTACAAGCAGTACTTC. Its protein is CASSQRIGESYKQYF.

With regard to this clonotype: Compared with germline, one end of the junction differs, possibly owing to a read error. The chain links TRBV5-6 to TRBJ2-1; possibly TRBD2 for D (6 bases). The V gene's germline CDR1 is SGHDT and CDR2 YYEEEE. The CDR3 spans 18 residues. The CDR3 DNA sequence: TGTGCTAGCAGCTTCTATGGGACTGTCCGGCCCGAGTATAATGTGCAGTTCTTC. Its protein is CASSFYGTVRPEYNVQFF.

Of note for this clonotype: The junction does not match germline at one end; this may be a read error. V gene TRBV10-3 combines with J gene TRBJ2-5; D is possibly TRBD2 (6 bases). CDR1 is ENHRY, CDR2 SYGVKD, per germline. The CDR3 extends over 14 amino acids. The CDR3 sequence: CAIGPHGGSETQYF. The CDR3 coding sequence is TGCGCCATCGGACCTCACGGAGGGAGTGAGACCCAGTACTTC.

This clonotype was seen ten or more times. The chain uses TRBV20-1 and TRBJ2-7; TRBD2 matches at 8 bases. With 2 bases clipped from V and 3 bases from J, the junction kept 12 bases outside the gene matches. This CDR3 region has 16 residues. From germline, CDR1 is DFQATT and CDR2 SNEGSKA (reference sequence). The CDR3 spells CSARSNSGEEYYEQYF. CDR3 nucleotides: TGCAGTGCTAGATCCAATAGCGGGGAGGAGTACTACGAGCAGTACTTC.

A word on this clonotype: At one boundary the junction diverges from the germline segment, which might be a read error. This chain uses TRBV29-1 with TRBJ2-7, with D perhaps given as TRBD1 or TRBD2 (6 bases each). The V gene's germline CDR1 is SQVTM and CDR2 ANQGSEA. The CDR3 consists of 12 residues. CDR3 in DNA: TGCAGCGGGGGGGACATTACCTACGAACAGTACTTC. Translated, it gives CSGGDITYEQYF.

This clonotype has a count of ten or more. The rearrangement joins TRBV5-5 to TRBJ2-1, with 8 bases lining up with TRBD1. Germline V lookup: CDR1 SGHKS, CDR2 YYEKEE (reference sequence). Trimming took 3 bases from V and 4 from J; bases not matched to a gene: 6. This CDR3 comprises 15 residues. The CDR3 bases are TGTGCCAGCAGCTCGTTAGGGACAGGATACAATGAGCAGTTCTTC. The encoded protein is CASSSLGTGYNEQFF. Supplemented by reference TRBV5-5 and TRBJ2-1, the full variable domain reads DAGVTQSPTHLIKTRGQQVTLRCSPISGHKSVSWYQQVLGQGPQFIFQYYEKEERGRGNFPDRFSARQFPNYSSELNVNALLLGDSALYLCASSSLGTGYNEQFFGPGTRLTVL.

This clonotype was seen a single time. The germline gene is not matched at one end of the junction; a read error may be the cause. V gene TRBV6-5 combines with J gene TRBJ2-3; 7 nucleotides match TRBD1. Germline V lookup: CDR1 MNHEY, CDR2 SVGAGI. The CDR3 has 15 residues. This CDR3 reads CTSSRTGRDTNTQYF. The CDR3 DNA reads as TGTACCAGCAGCCGGACAGGAAGGGACACAAATACGCAGTATTTT.